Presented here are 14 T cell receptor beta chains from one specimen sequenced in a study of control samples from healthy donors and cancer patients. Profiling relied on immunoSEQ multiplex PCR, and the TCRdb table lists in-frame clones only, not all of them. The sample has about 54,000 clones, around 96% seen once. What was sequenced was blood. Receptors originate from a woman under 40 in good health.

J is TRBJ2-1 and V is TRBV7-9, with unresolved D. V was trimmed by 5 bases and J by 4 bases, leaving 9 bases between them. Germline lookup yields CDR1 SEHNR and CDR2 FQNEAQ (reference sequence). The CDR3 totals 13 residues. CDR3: CASSLVDYNEQFF. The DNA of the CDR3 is TGTGCCAGCAGCCTGGTGGATTACAATGAGCAGTTCTTC.

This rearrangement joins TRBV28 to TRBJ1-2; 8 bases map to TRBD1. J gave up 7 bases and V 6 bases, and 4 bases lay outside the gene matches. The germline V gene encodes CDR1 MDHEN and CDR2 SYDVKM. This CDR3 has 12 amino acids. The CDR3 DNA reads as TGTGCCAGCAGCCAGGGGGCGCGTGGCTACACCTTC. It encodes CASSQGARGYTF.

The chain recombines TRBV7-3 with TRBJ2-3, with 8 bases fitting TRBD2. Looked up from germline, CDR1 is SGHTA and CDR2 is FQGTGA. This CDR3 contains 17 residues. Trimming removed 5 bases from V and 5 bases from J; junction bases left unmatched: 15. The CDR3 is CASSTTGAGEVKDTQYF. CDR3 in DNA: TGTGCCAGCAGCACCACGGGAGCGGGAGAGGTGAAAGATACGCAGTATTTT. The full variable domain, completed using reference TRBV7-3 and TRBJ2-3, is GAGVSQTPSNKVTEKGKYVELRCDPISGHTALYWYRQSLGQGPEFLIYFQGTGAADDSGLPNDRFFAVRPEGSVSTLKIQRTERGDSAVYLCASSTTGAGEVKDTQYFGPGTRLTVL.

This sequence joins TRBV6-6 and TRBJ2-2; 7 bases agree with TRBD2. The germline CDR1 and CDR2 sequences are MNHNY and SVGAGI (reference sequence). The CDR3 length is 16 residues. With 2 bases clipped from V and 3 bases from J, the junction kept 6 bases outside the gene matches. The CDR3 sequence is CASSYISGTYTGELFF. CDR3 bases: TGTGCCAGCAGTTACATAAGCGGGACCTACACCGGGGAGCTGTTTTTT.

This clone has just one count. For the CDR3, the DNA is TGTGCCAGCAGTTACTCTGTCCTACCCCGCTACAATGAGCAGTTCTTC. It translates to CASSYSVLPRYNEQFF. J is TRBJ2-1 and V is TRBV6-5; D gene uncertain. V was pared by 0 bases and J by 3 bases, with 12 bases between. The CDR3 contains 16 residues. The germline V gene has CDR1 MNHEY and CDR2 SVGAGI.

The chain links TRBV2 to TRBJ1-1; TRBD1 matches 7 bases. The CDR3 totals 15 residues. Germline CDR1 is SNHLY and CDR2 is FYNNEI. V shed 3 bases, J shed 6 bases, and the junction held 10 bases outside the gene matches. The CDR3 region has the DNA TGTGCCAGCAGTGACCTACAGGGGCGAGGGGCTGAAGCTTTCTTT. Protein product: CASSDLQGRGAEAFF. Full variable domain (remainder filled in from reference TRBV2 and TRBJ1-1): EPEVTQTPSHQVTQMGQEVILRCVPISNHLYFYWYRQILGQKVEFLVSFYNNEISEKSEIFDDQFSVERPDGSNFTLKIRSTKLEDSAMYFCASSDLQGRGAEAFFGQGTRLTVV.

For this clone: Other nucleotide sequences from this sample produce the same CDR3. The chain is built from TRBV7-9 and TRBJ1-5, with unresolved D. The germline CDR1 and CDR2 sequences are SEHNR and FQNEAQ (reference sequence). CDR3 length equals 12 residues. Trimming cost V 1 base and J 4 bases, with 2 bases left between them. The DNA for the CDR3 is TGTGCCAGCAGCTTAGGTAATCAGCCCCAGCATTTT. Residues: CASSLGNQPQHF.

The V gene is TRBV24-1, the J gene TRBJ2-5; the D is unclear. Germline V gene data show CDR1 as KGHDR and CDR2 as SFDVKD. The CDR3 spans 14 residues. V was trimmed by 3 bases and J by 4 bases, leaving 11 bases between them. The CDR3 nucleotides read TGTGCCACCAGTGATGCCCGGCCCGGAGAGACCCAGTACTTC. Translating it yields CATSDARPGETQYF.

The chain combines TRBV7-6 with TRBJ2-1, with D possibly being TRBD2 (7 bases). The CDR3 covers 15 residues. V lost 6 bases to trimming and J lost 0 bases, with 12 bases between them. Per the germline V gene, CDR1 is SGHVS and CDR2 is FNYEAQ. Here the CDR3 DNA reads TGTGCCAGCAGGGGGGCGGGGGCCTCCTACAATGAGCAGTTCTTC. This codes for CASRGAGASYNEQFF.

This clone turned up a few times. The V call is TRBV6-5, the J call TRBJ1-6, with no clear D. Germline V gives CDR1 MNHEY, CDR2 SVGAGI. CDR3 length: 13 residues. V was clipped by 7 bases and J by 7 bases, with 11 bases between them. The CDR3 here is CASTERKNSPLHF. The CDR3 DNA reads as TGTGCCAGCACCGAAAGAAAAAATTCACCCCTCCACTTT.

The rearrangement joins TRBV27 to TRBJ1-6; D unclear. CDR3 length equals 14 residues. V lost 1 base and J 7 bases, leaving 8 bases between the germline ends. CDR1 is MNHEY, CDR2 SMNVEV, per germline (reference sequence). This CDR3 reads CASSLWALNSPLHF. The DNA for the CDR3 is TGTGCCAGCAGTTTATGGGCGCTAAATTCACCCCTCCACTTT.

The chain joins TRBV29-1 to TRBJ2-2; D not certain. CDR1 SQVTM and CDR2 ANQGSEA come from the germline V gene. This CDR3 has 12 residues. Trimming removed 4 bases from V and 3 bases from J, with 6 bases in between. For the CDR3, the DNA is TGCAGCGTTGTCCGTGACACCGGGGAGCTGTTTTTT. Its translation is CSVVRDTGELFF.

DNA for the CDR3: TGTGCCAGTAGCTACGGTAGCTCCTACAATGAGCAGTTCTTC. It yields the protein CASSYGSSYNEQFF. V and J are TRBV19 and TRBJ2-1; D call uncertain. V gave up 6 bases and J gave up 0 bases, with 9 bases separating them. This CDR3 has 14 amino acids. Germline assignment: CDR1 LNHDA and CDR2 SQIVND (reference sequence).

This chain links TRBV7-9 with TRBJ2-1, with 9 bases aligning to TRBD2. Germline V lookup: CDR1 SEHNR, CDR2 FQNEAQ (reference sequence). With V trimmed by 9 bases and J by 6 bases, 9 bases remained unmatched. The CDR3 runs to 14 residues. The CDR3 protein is CASSPSGTRNEQFF. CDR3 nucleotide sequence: TGTGCCAGTTCCCCTAGCGGGACCCGCAATGAGCAGTTCTTC.